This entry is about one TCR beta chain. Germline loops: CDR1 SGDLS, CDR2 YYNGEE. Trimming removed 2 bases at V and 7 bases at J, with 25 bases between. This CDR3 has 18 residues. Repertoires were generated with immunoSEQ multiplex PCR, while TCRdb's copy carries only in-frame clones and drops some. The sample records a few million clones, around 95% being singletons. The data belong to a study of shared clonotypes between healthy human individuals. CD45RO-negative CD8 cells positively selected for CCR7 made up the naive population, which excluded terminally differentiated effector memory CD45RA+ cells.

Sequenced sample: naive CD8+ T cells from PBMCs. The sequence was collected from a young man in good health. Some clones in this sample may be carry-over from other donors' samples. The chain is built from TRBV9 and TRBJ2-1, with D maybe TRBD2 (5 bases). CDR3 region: CASSVYEGTSGRGNEQFF. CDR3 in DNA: TGTGCCAGCAGCGTTTATGAGGGAACATCAGGACGAGGGAATGAGCAGTTCTTC. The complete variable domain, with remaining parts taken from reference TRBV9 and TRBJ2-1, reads DSGVTQTPKHLITATGQRVTLRCSPRSGDLSVYWYQQSLDQGLQFLIQYYNGEERAKGNILERFSAQQFPDLHSELNLSSLELGDSALYFCASSVYEGTSGRGNEQFFGPGTRLTVL.